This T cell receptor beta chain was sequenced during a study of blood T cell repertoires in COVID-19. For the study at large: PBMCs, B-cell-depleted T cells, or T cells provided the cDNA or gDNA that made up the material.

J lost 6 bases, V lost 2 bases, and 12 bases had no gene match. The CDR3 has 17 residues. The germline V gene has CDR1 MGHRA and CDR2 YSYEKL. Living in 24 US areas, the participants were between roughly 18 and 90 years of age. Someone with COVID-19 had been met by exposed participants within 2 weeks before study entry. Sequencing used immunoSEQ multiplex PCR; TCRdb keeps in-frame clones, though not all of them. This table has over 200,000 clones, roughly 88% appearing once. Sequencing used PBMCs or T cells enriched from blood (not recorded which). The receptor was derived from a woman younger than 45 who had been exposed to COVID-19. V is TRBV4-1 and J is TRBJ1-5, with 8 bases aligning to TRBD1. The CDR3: CASSQFPMGQEVQPQHF. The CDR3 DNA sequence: TGCGCCAGCAGCCAATTCCCAATGGGACAGGAGGTTCAGCCCCAGCATTTT.